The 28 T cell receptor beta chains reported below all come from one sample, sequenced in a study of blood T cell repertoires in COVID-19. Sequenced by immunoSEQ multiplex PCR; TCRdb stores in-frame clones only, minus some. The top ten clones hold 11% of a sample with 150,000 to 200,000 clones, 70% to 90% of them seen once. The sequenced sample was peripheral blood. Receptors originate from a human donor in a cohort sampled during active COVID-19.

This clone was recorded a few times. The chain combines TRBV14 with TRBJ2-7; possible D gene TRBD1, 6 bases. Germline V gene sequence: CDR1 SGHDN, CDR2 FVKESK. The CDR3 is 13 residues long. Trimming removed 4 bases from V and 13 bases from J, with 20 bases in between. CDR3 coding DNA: TGTGCCAGCAGCCGAACCGGGACACCGATATCCTACTTC. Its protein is CASSRTGTPISYF.

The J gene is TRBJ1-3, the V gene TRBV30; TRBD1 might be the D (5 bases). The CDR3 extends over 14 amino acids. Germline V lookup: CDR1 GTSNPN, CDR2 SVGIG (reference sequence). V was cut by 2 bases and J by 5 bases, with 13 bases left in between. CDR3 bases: TGTGCCTGGAGTTATGGGACTTCAAGAAACACCATATATTTT. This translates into CAWSYGTSRNTIYF.

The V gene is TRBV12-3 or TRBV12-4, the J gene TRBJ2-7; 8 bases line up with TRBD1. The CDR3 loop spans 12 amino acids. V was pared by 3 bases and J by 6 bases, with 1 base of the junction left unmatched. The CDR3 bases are TGTGCCAGCAGTTTTGGACAGGGCGAGCAGTACTTC. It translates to CASSFGQGEQYF.

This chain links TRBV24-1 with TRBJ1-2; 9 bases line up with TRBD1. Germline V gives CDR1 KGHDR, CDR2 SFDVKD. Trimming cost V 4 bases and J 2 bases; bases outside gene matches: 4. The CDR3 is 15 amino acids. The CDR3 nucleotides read TGTGCCACCAGTGAAGAGGGACAGGGAAACTATGGCTACACCTTC. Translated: CATSEEGQGNYGYTF.

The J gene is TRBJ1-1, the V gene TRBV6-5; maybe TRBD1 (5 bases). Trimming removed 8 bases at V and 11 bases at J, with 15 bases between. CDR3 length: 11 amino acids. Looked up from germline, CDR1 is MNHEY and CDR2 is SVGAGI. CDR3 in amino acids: CASRQNLEAFF. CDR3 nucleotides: TGTGCCAGCCGACAGAATCTAGAGGCTTTCTTT.

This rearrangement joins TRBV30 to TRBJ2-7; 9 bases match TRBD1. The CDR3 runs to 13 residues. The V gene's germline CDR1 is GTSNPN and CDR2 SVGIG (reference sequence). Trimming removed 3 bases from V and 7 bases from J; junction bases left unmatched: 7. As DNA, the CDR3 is TGTGCCTGGAGGGGACAGGGAATTAGGGAGCAGTACTTC. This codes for CAWRGQGIREQYF.

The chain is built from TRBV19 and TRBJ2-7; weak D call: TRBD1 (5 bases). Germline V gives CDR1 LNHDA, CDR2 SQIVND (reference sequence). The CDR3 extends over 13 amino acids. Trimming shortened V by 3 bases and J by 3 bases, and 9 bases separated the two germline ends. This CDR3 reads CASSIQGSYEQYF. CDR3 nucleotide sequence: TGTGCCAGTAGTATCCAGGGTAGCTACGAGCAGTACTTC.

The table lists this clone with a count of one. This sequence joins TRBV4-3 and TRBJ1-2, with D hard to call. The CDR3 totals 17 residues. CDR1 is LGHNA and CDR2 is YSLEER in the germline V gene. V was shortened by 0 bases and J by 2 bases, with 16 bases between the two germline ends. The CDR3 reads CASSQESPTTKNYGYTF. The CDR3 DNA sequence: TGCGCCAGCAGCCAAGAGTCCCCAACTACAAAGAACTATGGCTACACCTTC.

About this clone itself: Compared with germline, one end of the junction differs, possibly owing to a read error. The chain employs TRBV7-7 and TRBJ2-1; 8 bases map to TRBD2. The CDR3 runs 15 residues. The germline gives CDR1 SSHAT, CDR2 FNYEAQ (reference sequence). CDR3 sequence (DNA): TGTGCTAGCAGCTTAAGGGGGACTAGAGGCGATGAGCAGTTCTTC. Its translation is CASSLRGTRGDEQFF.

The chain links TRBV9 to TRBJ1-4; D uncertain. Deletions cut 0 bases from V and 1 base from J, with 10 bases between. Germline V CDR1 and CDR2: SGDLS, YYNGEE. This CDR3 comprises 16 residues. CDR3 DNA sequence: TGTGCCAGCAGCGTAGGGCGAGGGATAACTAATGAAAAACTGTTTTTT. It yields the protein CASSVGRGITNEKLFF.

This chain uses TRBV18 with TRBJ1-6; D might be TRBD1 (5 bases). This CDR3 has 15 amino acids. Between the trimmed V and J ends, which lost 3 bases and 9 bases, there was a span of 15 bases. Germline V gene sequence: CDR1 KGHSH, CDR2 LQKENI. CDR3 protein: CASSPGRAQGSPLHF. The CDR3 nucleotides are TGTGCCAGCTCACCTGGCCGGGCTCAGGGTTCACCCCTCCACTTT.

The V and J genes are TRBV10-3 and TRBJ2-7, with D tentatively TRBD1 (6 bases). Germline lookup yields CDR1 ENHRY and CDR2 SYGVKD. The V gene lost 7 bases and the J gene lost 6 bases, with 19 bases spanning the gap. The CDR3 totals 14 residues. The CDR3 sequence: CAITYNRESGEQYF. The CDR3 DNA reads TGTGCCATCACTTACAACAGGGAGTCCGGCGAGCAGTACTTC.

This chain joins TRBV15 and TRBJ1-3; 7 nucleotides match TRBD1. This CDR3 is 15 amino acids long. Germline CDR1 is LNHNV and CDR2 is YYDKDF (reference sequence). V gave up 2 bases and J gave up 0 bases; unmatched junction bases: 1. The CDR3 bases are TGTGCCACCAGCAGAAACAGGGGCTCTGGAAACACCATATATTTT. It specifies CATSRNRGSGNTIYF.

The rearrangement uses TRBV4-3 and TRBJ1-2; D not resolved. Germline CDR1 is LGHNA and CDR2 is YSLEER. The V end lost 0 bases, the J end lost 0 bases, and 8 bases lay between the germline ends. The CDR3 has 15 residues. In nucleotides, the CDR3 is TGCGCCAGCAGCCAAGAGGCACAAACTAACTATGGCTACACCTTC. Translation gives CASSQEAQTNYGYTF.

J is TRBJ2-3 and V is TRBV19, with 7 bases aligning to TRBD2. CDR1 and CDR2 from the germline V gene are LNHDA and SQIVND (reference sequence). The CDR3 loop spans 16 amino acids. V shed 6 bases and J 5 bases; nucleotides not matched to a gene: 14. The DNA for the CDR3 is TGTGCCAGTAGGGGTAGCGGGTCGGCGTATGGAGATACGCAGTATTTT. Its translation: CASRGSGSAYGDTQYF.

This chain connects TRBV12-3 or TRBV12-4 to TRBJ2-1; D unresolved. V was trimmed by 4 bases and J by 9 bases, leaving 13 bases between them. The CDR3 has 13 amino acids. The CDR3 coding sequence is TGTGCCAGCAGTTCCACGACCCGAGGTGAGCAGTTCTTC. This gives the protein CASSSTTRGEQFF.

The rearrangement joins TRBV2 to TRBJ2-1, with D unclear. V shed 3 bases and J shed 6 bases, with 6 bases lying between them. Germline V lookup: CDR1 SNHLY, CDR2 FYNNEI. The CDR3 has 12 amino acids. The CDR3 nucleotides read TGTGCCAGCAGTGACTATACCAATGAGCAGTTCTTC. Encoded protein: CASSDYTNEQFF.

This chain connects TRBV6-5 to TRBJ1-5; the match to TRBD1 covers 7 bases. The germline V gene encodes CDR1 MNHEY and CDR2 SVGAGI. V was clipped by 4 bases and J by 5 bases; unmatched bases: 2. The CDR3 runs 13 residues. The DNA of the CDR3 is TGTGCCAGCAGTTGGGACAGCTATCAGCCCCAGCATTTT. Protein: CASSWDSYQPQHF.

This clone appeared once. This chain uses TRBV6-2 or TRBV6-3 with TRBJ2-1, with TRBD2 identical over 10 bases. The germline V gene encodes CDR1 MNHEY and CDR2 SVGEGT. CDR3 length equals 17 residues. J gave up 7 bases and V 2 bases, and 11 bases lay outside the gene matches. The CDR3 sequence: CASSYRAGGTPLNEQFF. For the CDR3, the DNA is TGTGCCAGCAGTTACCGAGCGGGGGGGACCCCTTTGAATGAGCAGTTCTTC.

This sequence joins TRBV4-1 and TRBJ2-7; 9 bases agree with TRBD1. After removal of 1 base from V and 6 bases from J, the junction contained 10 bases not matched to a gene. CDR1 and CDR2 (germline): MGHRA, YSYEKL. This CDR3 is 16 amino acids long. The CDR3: CASSQGSGTGLREQYF. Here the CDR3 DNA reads TGCGCCAGCAGCCAAGGATCCGGGACAGGGTTGCGCGAGCAGTACTTC.

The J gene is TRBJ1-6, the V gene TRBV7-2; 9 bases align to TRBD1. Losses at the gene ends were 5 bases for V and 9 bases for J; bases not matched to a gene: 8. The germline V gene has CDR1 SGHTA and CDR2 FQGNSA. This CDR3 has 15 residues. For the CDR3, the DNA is TGTGCCAGCAGCCCCCGGACAGGGGTTGGTTCACCCCTCCACTTT. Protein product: CASSPRTGVGSPLHF. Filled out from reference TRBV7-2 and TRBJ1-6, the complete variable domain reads GAGVSQSPSNKVTEKGKDVELRCDPISGHTALYWYRQSLGQGLEFLIYFQGNSAPDKSGLPSDRFSAERTGGSVSTLTIQRTQQEDSAVYLCASSPRTGVGSPLHFGNGTRLTVT.

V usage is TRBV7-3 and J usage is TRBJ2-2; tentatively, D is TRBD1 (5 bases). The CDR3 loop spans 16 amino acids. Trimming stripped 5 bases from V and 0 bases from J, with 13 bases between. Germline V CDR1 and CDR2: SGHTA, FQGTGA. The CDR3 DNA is TGTGCCAGCAGCCACCCAGGGCAAACGAACACCGGGGAGCTGTTTTTT. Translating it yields CASSHPGQTNTGELFF.

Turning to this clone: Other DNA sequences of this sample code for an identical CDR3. CDR3 amino acids: CASSIDRDTEAFF. In DNA form, the CDR3 reads TGTGCCAGTAGTATAGATCGCGACACTGAAGCTTTCTTT. The chain couples TRBV19 to TRBJ1-1; D gene unclear. The CDR3 sequence is 13 residues long. CDR1 is LNHDA and CDR2 is SQIVND in the germline V gene (reference sequence). Trimming removed 0 bases at V and 3 bases at J, with 5 bases between.

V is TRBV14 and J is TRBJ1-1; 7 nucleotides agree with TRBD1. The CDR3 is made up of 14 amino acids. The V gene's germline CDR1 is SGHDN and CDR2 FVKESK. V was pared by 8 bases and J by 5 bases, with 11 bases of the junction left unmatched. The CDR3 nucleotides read TGTGCCAGCTCCGGGTGGGCAGGGGGAACTGAAGCTTTCTTT. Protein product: CASSGWAGGTEAFF.

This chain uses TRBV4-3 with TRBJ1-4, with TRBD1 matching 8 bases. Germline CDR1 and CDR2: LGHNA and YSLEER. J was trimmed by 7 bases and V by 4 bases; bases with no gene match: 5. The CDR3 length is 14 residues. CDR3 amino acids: CASSPRDRPEKLFF. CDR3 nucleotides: TGCGCCAGCAGCCCCCGGGACAGGCCTGAAAAACTGTTTTTT.

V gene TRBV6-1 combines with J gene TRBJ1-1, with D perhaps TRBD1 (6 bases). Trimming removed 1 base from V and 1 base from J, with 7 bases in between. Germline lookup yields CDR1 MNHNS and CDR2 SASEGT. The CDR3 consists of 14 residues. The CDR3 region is CASSEDRANTEAFF. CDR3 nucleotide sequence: TGTGCCAGCAGTGAAGACAGGGCGAACACTGAAGCTTTCTTT.

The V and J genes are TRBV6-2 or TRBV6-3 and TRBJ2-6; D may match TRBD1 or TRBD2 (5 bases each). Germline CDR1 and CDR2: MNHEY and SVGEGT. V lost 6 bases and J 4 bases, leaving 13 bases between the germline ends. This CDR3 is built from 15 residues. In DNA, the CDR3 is TGTGCCAGCAGCCCGGGGCGGCGCGGGGCCAACGTCCTGACTTTC. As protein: CASSPGRRGANVLTF.

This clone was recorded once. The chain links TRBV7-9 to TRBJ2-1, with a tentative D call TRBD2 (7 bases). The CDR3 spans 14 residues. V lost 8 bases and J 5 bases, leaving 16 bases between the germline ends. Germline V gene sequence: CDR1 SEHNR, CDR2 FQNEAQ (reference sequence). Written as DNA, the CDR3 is TGTGCCAGCGGGAGGGGGGGCGCCCACAATGAGCAGTTCTTC. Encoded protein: CASGRGGAHNEQFF.